These 18 T cell receptor beta chains were all obtained from the same sample, sequenced in a study of beta chain features in type 1 diabetes. Investigators reverse transcribed all isolated RNA, so they sequenced expressed TCRB transcripts. TCRdb's table, derived via immunoSEQ multiplex PCR, lists solely in-frame clones and lacks some. Of about 300,000 clones listed, about 7.8% are singletons. Sample: central memory CD4+ T cells from blood. The receptors were gathered from a woman between 18 and 29 years old in good health.

V usage is TRBV27 and J usage is TRBJ1-2; unclear D gene. The CDR3 length is 15 residues. The V gene's germline CDR1 is MNHEY and CDR2 SMNVEV (reference sequence). The V end lost 2 bases, the J end lost 7 bases, and 17 bases lay between the germline ends. In nucleotides, the CDR3 is TGTGCCAGCAGTTTAACGGTCCAGACGCAAGGTGGCTACACCTTC. It yields the protein CASSLTVQTQGGYTF.

The rearrangement links TRBV19 to TRBJ1-5; the match to TRBD1 covers 10 bases. Germline V gene lookup returns CDR1 LNHDA and CDR2 SQIVND (reference sequence). The V gene end was trimmed by 4 bases and the J gene end by 6 bases; junction bases not matched to a gene: 9. The CDR3 length is 16 residues. The CDR3 sequence is CASSKTGGAKGQPQHF. CDR3 DNA sequence: TGTGCCAGTAGTAAGACAGGGGGCGCGAAAGGTCAGCCCCAGCATTTT. The full variable domain, its missing parts supplied by reference TRBV19 and TRBJ1-5, is DGGITQSPKYLFRKEGQNVTLSCEQNLNHDAMYWYRQDPGQGLRLIYYSQIVNDFQKGDIAEGYSVSREKKESFPLTVTSAQKNPTAFYLCASSKTGGAKGQPQHFGDGTRLSIL.

The chain is built from TRBV15 and TRBJ2-1; 11 bases match TRBD2. Germline V gene sequence: CDR1 LNHNV, CDR2 YYDKDF (reference sequence). J lost 7 bases, V lost 6 bases, and 17 bases had no gene match. The CDR3 runs 18 residues. Here the CDR3 DNA reads TGTGCCACCAGTATCGAACTAGCGGGAGATTTGGGTATGAATGAGCAGTTCTTC. Translating it yields CATSIELAGDLGMNEQFF.

The chain combines TRBV4-2 with TRBJ1-2; D not certain. V was pared by 0 bases and J by 0 bases, with 8 bases between. The germline V gene encodes CDR1 LGHNA and CDR2 YNFKEQ. This CDR3 region has 15 residues. CDR3 in amino acids: CASSQDKISNYGYTF. Written as DNA, the CDR3 is TGTGCCAGCAGCCAAGATAAAATATCTAACTATGGCTACACCTTC.

The V and J genes are TRBV4-1 and TRBJ2-7; 7 nucleotides match TRBD1. Germline-derived CDR1 and CDR2 are MGHRA and YSYEKL. Trimming removed 1 base from V and 2 bases from J; junction bases left unmatched: 8. This CDR3 is 16 amino acids long. As DNA, the CDR3 is TGCGCCAGCAGCCAAGCCGTCGGGACAGTGACCTACGAGCAGTACTTC. Its translation: CASSQAVGTVTYEQYF.

The chain couples TRBV4-3 to TRBJ1-3; D unclear. The ends were cut back, 1 base at V and 2 bases at J, with 9 bases in the middle. CDR3 length equals 15 residues. In germline, CDR1 is LGHNA, CDR2 YSLEER. In nucleotides, the CDR3 is TGCGCCAGCAGCCAAGGTCCAGAAGCTGGAAACACCATATATTTT. Its protein product is CASSQGPEAGNTIYF.

There are a few counts of this clone. The chain combines TRBV9 with TRBJ1-4; tentatively, D is TRBD1 (5 bases). CDR1 and CDR2 from the germline V gene are SGDLS and YYNGEE. The CDR3 covers 12 residues. With 7 bases removed from V and 4 bases from J, the gap between germline ends came to 8 bases. Here the CDR3 reads CASGGINEKLFF. CDR3 coding DNA: TGTGCCAGCGGGGGGATTAATGAAAAACTGTTTTTT.

This chain uses TRBV2 with TRBJ1-2; D is ambiguous. The germline gives CDR1 SNHLY, CDR2 FYNNEI. The CDR3 totals 14 residues. CDR3: CVTLSGSADYGYTF. CDR3 nucleotide sequence: TGTGTCACCCTGAGTGGGTCGGCGGACTATGGCTACACCTTC. Based on the CDR3 plus reference TRBV2 and TRBJ1-2, the full variable domain is EPEVTQTPSHQVTQMGQEVILRCVPISNHLYFYWYRQILGQKVEFLVSFYNNEISEKSEIFDDQFSVERPDGSNFTLKIRSTKLEDSAMYFCVTLSGSADYGYTFGSGTRLTVV.

This clone was seen repeatedly, ten times or more. The genes are TRBV28 and TRBJ1-5, with 7 bases fitting TRBD1. The CDR3 runs to 15 residues. J lost 3 bases, V lost 6 bases, and 8 bases had no gene match. Germline CDR1 and CDR2: MDHEN and SYDVKM. The CDR3 DNA reads TGTGCCAGCAGCCCTCCGACAGGGTCCAATCAGCCCCAGCATTTT. Translated: CASSPPTGSNQPQHF.

This rearrangement joins TRBV6-6 to TRBJ1-5; TRBD1 might be the D (6 bases). The CDR3 has 15 residues. Trimming left V 1 base short and J 7 bases short, with 14 bases between. Germline CDR1 is MNHNY and CDR2 is SVGAGI (reference sequence). The CDR3 DNA sequence: TGTGCCAGCAGTTACTTTCCAGGGGAGGGGCAGCCCCAGCATTTT. This translates into CASSYFPGEGQPQHF.

This clone has only a few counts. V is TRBV5-4 and J is TRBJ2-7, with 11 nucleotides matching TRBD2. Germline V gives CDR1 SGHNT, CDR2 YYREEE (reference sequence). The CDR3 covers 16 residues. Trimming cost V 1 base and J 3 bases; bases outside gene matches: 6. CDR3 nucleotide sequence: TGTGCCAGCAGCTTGCCCGGAACTAGCGGGAGCTACGAGCAGTACTTC. Amino acid sequence: CASSLPGTSGSYEQYF.

The sample holds a few counts of this clone. This chain links TRBV7-8 with TRBJ2-1, with 9 nucleotides matching TRBD1. The V segment lost 5 bases and the J segment 9 bases; nucleotides outside the gene matches: 14. The CDR3 consists of 16 residues. Germline V gene data show CDR1 as SGHVS and CDR2 as FQNEAQ. CDR3 sequence: CASSKSSGQGVGEQFF. Here the CDR3 DNA reads TGTGCCAGCAGCAAGAGCTCGGGACAGGGAGTCGGTGAGCAGTTCTTC.

This clone was observed a few times. The DNA of the CDR3 is TGTGCCAGCTCACCGATGAGGGGCTCTGGAAACACCATATATTTT. Its translation: CASSPMRGSGNTIYF. The rearrangement uses TRBV18 and TRBJ1-3; D is perhaps TRBD1 (5 bases). V lost 3 bases to trimming and J lost 0 bases, with 9 bases between them. The CDR3 is 15 residues long. Germline V gene lookup returns CDR1 KGHSH and CDR2 LQKENI.

This clone occurred many times. V usage is TRBV5-8 and J usage is TRBJ2-3, with D possibly being TRBD1 (5 bases). The CDR3 runs 15 residues. The germline CDR1 and CDR2 sequences are SGHTS and YDEGEE. Trimming cost V 1 base and J 5 bases, with 14 bases left between them. In DNA, the CDR3 is TGTGCCAGCAGCTTGCGGTCAGGGCCTGTAGATACGCAGTATTTT. Its protein is CASSLRSGPVDTQYF.

Written as DNA, the CDR3 is TGTGCCAGTAGTAGAAGCGGGATAGCGGGGGTGGGACTAGCCAAAAACATTCAGTACTTC. Its translation: CASSRSGIAGVGLAKNIQYF. The chain couples TRBV19 to TRBJ2-4, with 9 positions matching TRBD2. Trimming removed 4 bases from V and 0 bases from J; junction bases left unmatched: 16. Germline V lookup: CDR1 LNHDA, CDR2 SQIVND (reference sequence). This CDR3 comprises 20 residues.

The rearrangement uses TRBV30 and TRBJ2-1, with 7 bases that match TRBD2. Germline CDR1 is GTSNPN and CDR2 is SVGIG (reference sequence). The J segment lost 5 bases and the V segment lost 0 bases, leaving 7 bases of the junction unmatched. This CDR3 has 15 amino acids. The CDR3 loop is CAWSVRTGGDNEQFF. CDR3 bases: TGTGCCTGGAGTGTACGGACGGGAGGCGACAATGAGCAGTTCTTC.

The chain carries TRBV5-6 and TRBJ2-5, with 7 bases fitting TRBD1. CDR1 is SGHDT, CDR2 YYEEEE, per germline. This CDR3 has 15 residues. V gave up 3 bases and J gave up 2 bases; unmatched junction bases: 7. The CDR3 nucleotides read TGTGCCAGCAGCTCCCGGGAACAGGGGCAAGAGACCCAGTACTTC. Translating it yields CASSSREQGQETQYF.

The table lists this clone with many counts. The chain is built from TRBV5-6 and TRBJ2-4, with 14 bases fitting TRBD2. This CDR3 is 16 amino acids long. Trimming at V came to 4 bases and at J to 6 bases, leaving 6 bases not matched to a gene. Germline CDR1 SGHDT, CDR2 YYEEEE. The CDR3 bases are TGTGCCAGCAGCCTTGGGACTAGCGGGAGCTTAAACATTCAGTACTTC. It yields the protein CASSLGTSGSLNIQYF. Using reference TRBV5-6 and TRBJ2-4 for the parts outside the CDR3, the full variable domain is DAGVTQSPTHLIKTRGQQVTLRCSPKSGHDTVSWYQQALGQGPQFIFQYYEEEERQRGNFPDRFSGHQFPNYSSELNVNALLLGDSALYLCASSLGTSGSLNIQYFGAGTRLSVL.